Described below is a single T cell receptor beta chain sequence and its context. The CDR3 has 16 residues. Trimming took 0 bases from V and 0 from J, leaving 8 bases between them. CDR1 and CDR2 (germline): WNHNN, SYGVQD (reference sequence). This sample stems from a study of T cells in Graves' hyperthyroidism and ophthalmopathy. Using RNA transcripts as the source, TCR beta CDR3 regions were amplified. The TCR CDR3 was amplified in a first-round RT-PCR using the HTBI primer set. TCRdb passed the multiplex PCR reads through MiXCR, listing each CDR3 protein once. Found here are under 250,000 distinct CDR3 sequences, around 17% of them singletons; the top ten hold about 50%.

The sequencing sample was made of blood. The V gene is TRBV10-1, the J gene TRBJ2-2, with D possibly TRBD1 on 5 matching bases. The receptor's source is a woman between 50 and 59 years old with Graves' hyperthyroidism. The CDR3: CASSESVGANTGELFF. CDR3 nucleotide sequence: TGCGCCAGCAGTGAGTCGGTAGGGGCGAACACCGGGGAGCTGTTTTTT.